This T cell receptor beta chain stems from a study of Graves' ophthalmopathy and Graves' hyperthyroidism. The authors amplified TCR beta CDR3 regions, and they did so from RNA transcripts for repertoire sequencing. The library came from an HTBI-primed first-round RT-PCR and a second-round multiplex PCR. TCRdb called the multiplex PCR reads again in MiXCR, with one record for every CDR3 protein. The sample shows a few hundred thousand distinct CDR3 sequences, about 15% of them seen only once. The PBMCs were taken from about 10 ml of fresh peripheral blood. The V end lost 4 bases, the J end lost 2 bases, and 11 bases lay between the germline ends. This CDR3 region has 13 residues. The germline CDR1 and CDR2 sequences are SQVTM and ANQGSEA. At least ten counts were recorded for this clonotype.

The specimen sequenced was peripheral blood. The sequence came from an adult woman with stable Graves' hyperthyroidism. The chain recombines TRBV29-1 with TRBJ1-1, with D possibly being TRBD1 (6 bases). CDR3 loop: CSVARDINTEAFF. Written as DNA, the CDR3 is TGCAGCGTTGCACGGGACATTAACACTGAAGCTTTCTTT.